Shown below are 4 T cell receptor beta chains from a single sample sequenced in a study of EBV T-cell therapy then PD-1 blockade in nasopharyngeal carcinoma. For these receptors, no antigen is known. This table comes from immunoSEQ multiplex PCR, and its TCRdb copy is limited to in-frame clones, with some not included. This sample has tens of thousands of clones, with 70% to 85% found just once. The treatment was: AdE1-LMPpoly-expanded autologous EBV-specific T-cell therapy followed by anti-PD-1 nivolumab. The sample here was CD8+ T cells from blood, taken at day -245 from a patient whose treatment included autologous EBV-specific T cells and nivolumab. These receptors all stem from a man aged 35-49 years with nasopharyngeal carcinoma.

This clone occurred a few times. The CDR3 DNA sequence: TGTGCCAGCAGCGTCGCCAGTCGCAATGAGCAGTTCTTC. Amino acids: CASSVASRNEQFF. The rearrangement joins TRBV9 to TRBJ2-1; no firm D call. The CDR3 contains 13 residues. The V end lost 2 bases, the J end lost 6 bases, and 9 bases lay between the germline ends. Germline loops: CDR1 SGDLS, CDR2 YYNGEE.

V gene TRBV13 combines with J gene TRBJ2-1; a weak D match, TRBD2 (6 bases). Germline V gene lookup returns CDR1 PRHDT and CDR2 FYEKMQ (reference sequence). This CDR3 is built from 17 residues. Trimming removed 0 bases at V and 7 bases at J, with 19 bases between. In DNA form, the CDR3 reads TGTGCCAGCAGCTTAGGTGGAGGTGGGGGGTTCAAGAATGAGCAGTTCTTC. Its protein is CASSLGGGGGFKNEQFF.

The chain is built from TRBV5-6 and TRBJ2-3; D unclear. This CDR3 has 12 residues. Trimming shortened V by 4 bases and J by 5 bases, and 8 bases separated the two germline ends. Germline V lookup: CDR1 SGHDT, CDR2 YYEEEE. CDR3 DNA sequence: TGTGCCAGCAGCATACTTAAAGATACGCAGTATTTT. Protein: CASSILKDTQYF.

The V call is TRBV7-6, the J call TRBJ1-1, with 7 positions matching TRBD1. This CDR3 is 16 amino acids long. Per the germline V gene, CDR1 is SGHVS and CDR2 is FNYEAQ. J gave up 3 bases and V 3 bases, and 10 bases lay outside the gene matches. CDR3 region: CASSFSGSGGDTEAFF. CDR3 in DNA: TGTGCCAGCAGCTTCAGCGGATCAGGGGGGGACACTGAAGCTTTCTTT.